Here is one T cell receptor (beta chain) with its context. This record belongs to a study of technical replicates of blood from a few donors. This table comes from immunoSEQ multiplex PCR, and its TCRdb copy is limited to in-frame clones, with some not included. The sample shows some 83,000 clones, 90% to 95% of them seen only once. The CDR3 length is 14 residues. Per germline, CDR1 MNHEY and CDR2 SMNVEV (reference sequence). Trimming removed 7 bases at V and 1 base at J, with 13 bases between. The chain combines TRBV27 with TRBJ1-1, with TRBD1 as a possible D gene (5 bases). The sequenced material came from T cells isolated from PBMCs. The sequence was collected from a human donor in good health. The CDR3 DNA sequence: TGTGCCAGCAAATCATCCGGACAGAACACTGAAGCTTTCTTT. Translation: CASKSSGQNTEAFF.